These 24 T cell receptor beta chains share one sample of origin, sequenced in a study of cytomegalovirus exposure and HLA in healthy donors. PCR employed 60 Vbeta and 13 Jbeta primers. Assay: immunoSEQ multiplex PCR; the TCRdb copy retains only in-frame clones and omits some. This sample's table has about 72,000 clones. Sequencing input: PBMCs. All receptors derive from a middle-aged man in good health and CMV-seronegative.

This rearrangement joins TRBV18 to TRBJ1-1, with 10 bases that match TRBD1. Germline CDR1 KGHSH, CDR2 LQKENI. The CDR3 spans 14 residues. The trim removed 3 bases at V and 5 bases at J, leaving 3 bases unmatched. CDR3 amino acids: CASSPGTGETEAFF. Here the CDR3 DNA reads TGTGCCAGCTCACCCGGGACAGGGGAAACTGAAGCTTTCTTT.

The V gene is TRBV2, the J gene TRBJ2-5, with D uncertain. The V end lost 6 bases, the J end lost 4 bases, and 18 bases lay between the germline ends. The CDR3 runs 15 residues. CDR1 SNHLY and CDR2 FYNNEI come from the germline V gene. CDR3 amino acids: CASSEFKLRVETQYF. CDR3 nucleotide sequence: TGTGCCAGCAGCGAGTTCAAGTTACGGGTAGAGACCCAGTACTTC.

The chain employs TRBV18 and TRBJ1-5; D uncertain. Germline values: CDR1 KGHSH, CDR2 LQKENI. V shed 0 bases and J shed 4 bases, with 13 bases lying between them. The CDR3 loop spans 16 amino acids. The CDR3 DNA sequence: TGTGCCAGCTCACCACCGGGAGGCCAGTCTAATCAGCCCCAGCATTTT. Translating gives CASSPPGGQSNQPQHF.

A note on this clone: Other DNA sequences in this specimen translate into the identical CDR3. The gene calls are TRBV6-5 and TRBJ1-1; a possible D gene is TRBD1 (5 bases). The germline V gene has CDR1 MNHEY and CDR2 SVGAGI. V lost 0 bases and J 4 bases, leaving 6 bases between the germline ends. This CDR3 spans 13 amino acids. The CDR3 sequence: CASSYSGGTEAFF. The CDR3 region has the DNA TGTGCCAGCAGTTACTCGGGGGGCACTGAAGCTTTCTTT.

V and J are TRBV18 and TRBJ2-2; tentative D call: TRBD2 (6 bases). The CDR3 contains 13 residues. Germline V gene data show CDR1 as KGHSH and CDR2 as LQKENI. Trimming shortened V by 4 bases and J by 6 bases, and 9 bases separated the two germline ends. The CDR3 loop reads CASSQEGSGELFF. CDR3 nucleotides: TGTGCCAGCTCACAGGAGGGTTCCGGGGAGCTGTTTTTT.

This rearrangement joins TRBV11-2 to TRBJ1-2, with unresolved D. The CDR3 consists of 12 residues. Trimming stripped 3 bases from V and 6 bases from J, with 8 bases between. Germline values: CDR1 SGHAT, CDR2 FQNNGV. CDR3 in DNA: TGTGCCAGCAGCTTCTCCGGGGATGGCTACACCTTC. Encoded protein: CASSFSGDGYTF.

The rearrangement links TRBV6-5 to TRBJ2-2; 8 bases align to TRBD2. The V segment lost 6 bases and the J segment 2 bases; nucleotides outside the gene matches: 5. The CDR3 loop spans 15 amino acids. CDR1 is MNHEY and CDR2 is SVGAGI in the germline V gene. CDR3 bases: TGTGCCAGCAGAGCGGGGGCAAGTAACACCGGGGAGCTGTTTTTT. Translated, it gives CASRAGASNTGELFF.

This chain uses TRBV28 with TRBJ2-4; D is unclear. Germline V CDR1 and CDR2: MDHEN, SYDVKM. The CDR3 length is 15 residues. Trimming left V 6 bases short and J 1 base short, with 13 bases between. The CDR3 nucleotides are TGTGCCAGCAGCCCTCACCTAGGTGCCAAAAACATTCAGTACTTC. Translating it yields CASSPHLGAKNIQYF.

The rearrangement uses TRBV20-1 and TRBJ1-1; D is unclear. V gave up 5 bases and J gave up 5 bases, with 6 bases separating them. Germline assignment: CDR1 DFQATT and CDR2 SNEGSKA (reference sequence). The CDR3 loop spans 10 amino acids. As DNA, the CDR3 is TGCAGTGCTCTCAGGACTGAAGCTTTCTTT. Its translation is CSALRTEAFF.

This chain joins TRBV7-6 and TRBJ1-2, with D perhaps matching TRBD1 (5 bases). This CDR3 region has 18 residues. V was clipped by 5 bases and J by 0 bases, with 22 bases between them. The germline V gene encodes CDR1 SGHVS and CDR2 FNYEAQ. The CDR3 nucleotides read TGTGCCAGCAGCCCTAAGGGAACAGGCGTGTCGGCTAACTATGGCTACACCTTC. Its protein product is CASSPKGTGVSANYGYTF.

The CDR3 is CASTRGQGSGNTIYF. Written as DNA, the CDR3 is TGTGCCAGCACAAGGGGACAGGGCTCTGGAAACACCATATATTTT. J is TRBJ1-3 and V is TRBV6-1; 9 positions agree with TRBD1. V dropped 7 bases and J dropped 0; count of bases not matched to a gene: 4. Germline values: CDR1 MNHNS, CDR2 SASEGT. This CDR3 is built from 15 residues.

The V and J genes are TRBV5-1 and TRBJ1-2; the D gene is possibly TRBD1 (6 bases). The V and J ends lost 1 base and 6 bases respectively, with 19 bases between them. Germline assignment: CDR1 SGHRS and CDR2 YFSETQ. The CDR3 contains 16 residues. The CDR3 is CASSLQGRRVVDGYTF. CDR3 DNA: TGCGCCAGCAGCTTGCAGGGGCGCAGGGTTGTCGATGGCTACACCTTC.

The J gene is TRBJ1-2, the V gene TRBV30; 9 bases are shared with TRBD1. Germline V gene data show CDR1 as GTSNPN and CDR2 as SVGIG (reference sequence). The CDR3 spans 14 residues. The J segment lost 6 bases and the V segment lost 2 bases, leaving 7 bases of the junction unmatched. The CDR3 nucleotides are TGTGCCTGGAGTCCCACCGGGACAGGGAATGGCTACACCTTC. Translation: CAWSPTGTGNGYTF.

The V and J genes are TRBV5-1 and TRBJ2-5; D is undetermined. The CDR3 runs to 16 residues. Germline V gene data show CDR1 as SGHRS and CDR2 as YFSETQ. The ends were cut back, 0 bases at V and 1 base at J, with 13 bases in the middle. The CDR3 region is CASSLGEYEAQETQYF. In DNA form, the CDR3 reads TGCGCCAGCAGCTTGGGAGAATATGAAGCCCAAGAGACCCAGTACTTC.

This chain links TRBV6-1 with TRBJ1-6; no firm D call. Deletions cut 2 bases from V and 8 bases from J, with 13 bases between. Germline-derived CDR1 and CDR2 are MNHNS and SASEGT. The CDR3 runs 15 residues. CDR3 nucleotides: TGTGCCAGCAGTGAATACATGGGCTTGGATTCACCCCTCCACTTT. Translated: CASSEYMGLDSPLHF.

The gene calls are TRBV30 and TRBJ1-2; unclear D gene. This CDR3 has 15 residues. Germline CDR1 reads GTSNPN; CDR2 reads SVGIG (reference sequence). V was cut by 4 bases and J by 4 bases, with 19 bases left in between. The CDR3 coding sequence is TGTGCCTGGACCCTTACAGCACAAGTCGTCTATGGCTACACCTTC. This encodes CAWTLTAQVVYGYTF.

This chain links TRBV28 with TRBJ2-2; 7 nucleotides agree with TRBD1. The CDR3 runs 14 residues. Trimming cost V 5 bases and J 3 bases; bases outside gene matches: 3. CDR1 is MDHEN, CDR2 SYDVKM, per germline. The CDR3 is CASSPTGYTGELFF. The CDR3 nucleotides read TGTGCCAGCAGTCCGACAGGGTACACCGGGGAGCTGTTTTTT.

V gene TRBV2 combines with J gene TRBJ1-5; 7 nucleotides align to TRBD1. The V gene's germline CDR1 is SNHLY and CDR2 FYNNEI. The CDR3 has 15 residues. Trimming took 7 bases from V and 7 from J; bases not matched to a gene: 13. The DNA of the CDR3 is TGTGCCAGCACCCCTGGCAGGGGGAATCACCAGCCCCAGCATTTT. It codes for CASTPGRGNHQPQHF.

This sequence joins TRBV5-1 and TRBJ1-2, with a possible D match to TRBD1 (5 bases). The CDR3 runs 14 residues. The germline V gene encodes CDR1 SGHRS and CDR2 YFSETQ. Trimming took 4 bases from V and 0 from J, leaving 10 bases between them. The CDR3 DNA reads TGCGCCAGCAGCCCGGGGGGACCTAACTATGGCTACACCTTC. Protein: CASSPGGPNYGYTF.

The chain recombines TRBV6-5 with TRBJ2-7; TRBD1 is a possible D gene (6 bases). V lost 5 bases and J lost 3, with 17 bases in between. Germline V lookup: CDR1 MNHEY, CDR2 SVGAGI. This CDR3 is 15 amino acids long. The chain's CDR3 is CASSLSPTGGYEQYF. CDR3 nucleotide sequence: TGTGCCAGCAGTCTCAGCCCGACAGGAGGCTACGAGCAGTACTTC.

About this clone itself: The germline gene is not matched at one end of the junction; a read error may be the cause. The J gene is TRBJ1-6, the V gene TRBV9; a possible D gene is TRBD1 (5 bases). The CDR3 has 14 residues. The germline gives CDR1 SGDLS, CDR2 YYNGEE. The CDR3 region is CVSSRQSYNSPLHF. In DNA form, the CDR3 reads TGTGTCAGCAGTAGACAGAGCTATAATTCACCCCTCCACTTT.

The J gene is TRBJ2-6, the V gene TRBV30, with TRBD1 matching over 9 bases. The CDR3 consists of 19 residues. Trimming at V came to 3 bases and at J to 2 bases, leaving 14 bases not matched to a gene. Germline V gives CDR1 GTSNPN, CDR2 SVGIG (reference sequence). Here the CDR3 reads CAWSRLWGQGIAGANVLTF. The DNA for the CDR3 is TGTGCCTGGAGCCGACTGTGGGGACAGGGAATAGCTGGGGCCAACGTCCTGACTTTC.

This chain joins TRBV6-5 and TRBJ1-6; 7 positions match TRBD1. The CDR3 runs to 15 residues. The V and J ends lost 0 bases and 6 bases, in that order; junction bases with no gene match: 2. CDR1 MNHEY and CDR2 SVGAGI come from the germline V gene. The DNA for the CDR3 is TGTGCCAGCAGTTACTCCGGGACAGTTAATTCACCCCTCCACTTT. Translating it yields CASSYSGTVNSPLHF.

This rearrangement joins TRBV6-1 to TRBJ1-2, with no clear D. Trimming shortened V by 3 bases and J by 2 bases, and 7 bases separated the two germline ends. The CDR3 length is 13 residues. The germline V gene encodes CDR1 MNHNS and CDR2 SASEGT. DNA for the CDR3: TGTGCCAGCAGTGACCACATAAACTATGGCTACACCTTC. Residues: CASSDHINYGYTF.